The present TCR beta chain was sequenced within a study of breast tumors, draining lymph nodes, adjacent tissues. This clonotype was found many times. Samples came from axillary lymph nodes draining the breast cancer. Each CDR3 protein gets one entry after TCRdb re-called the multiplex PCR reads with MiXCR. The data show about 100,000 distinct CDR3 sequences, approximately 21% seen once. The receptor was derived from a female donor with breast cancer. Some clones in this sample may be carry-over from other donors' samples. Source material: axillary lymph node tissue.

The CDR3 DNA follows: TGTGCCAGCAGCCGTGGCGGGGCGGGGGATTACGAGCAGTACTTC. Translation gives CASSRGGAGDYEQYF. The genes are TRBV4-2 and TRBJ2-7, with 7 bases aligning to TRBD2. Germline assignment: CDR1 LGHNA and CDR2 YNFKEQ. The junction had 10 bases not matched to a gene; V was cut back by 4 bases and J by 4 bases. CDR3 length: 15 amino acids.